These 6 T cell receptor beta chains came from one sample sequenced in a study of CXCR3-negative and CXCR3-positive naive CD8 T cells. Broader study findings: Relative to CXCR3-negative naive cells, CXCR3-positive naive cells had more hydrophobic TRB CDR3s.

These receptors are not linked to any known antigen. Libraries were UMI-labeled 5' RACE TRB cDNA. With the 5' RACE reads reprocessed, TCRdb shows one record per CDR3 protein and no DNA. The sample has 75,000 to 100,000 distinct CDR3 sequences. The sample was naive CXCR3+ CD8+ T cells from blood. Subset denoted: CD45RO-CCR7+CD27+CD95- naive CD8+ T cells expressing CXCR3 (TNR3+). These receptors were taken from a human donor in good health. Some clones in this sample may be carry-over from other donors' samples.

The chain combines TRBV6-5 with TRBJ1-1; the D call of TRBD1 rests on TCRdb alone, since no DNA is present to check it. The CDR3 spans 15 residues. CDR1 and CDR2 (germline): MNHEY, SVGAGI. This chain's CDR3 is CASSYSRTGTTEAFF.

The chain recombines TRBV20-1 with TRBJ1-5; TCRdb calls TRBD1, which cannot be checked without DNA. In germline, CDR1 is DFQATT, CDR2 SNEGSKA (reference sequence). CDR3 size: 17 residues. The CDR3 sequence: CSAIRVAGALTNQPQHF.

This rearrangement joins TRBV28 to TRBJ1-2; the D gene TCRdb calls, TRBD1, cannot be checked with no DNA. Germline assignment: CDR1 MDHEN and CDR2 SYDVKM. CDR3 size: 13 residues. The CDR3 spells CASTVTGGSGYTF.

The CDR3 sequence is CATSRAPANYEQYF. The rearrangement links TRBV15 to TRBJ2-7. The length of the CDR3 is 14 residues. Germline V gene sequence: CDR1 LNHNV, CDR2 YYDKDF (reference sequence).

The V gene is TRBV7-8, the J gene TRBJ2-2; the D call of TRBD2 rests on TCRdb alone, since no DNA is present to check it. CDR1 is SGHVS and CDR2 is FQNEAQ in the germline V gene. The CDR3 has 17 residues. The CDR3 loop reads CASSLAGLAGGTGELFF.

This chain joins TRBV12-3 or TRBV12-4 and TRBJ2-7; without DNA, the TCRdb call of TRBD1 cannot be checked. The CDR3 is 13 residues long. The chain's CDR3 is CASSFGGVYEQYF.